The 20 T cell receptor beta chains below were found in one sample sequenced in a study of T cells after yellow fever vaccination. TCRdb itself ran the 5' RACE reads through MiXCR, one entry per CDR3 protein. This sample carries about 580,000 distinct CDR3 sequences, around a sixth of them seen once, and the ten largest clones take roughly 17%. Here the sequenced sample was PBMCs, taken around 5 days after the first yellow fever vaccination. The receptors shown here come from a young man who received the YFV17D yellow fever vaccine.

This clonotype was seen more than once but under ten times. The rearrangement joins TRBV7-2 to TRBJ2-6, with D unresolved. V was cut by 0 bases and J by 0 bases, with 6 bases left in between. Germline values: CDR1 SGHTA, CDR2 FQGNSA. The CDR3 spans 16 residues. In DNA, the CDR3 is TGTGCCAGCAGCTTAGCTCACTACTCTGGGGCCAACGTCCTGACTTTC. Protein: CASSLAHYSGANVLTF.

This clonotype was recorded a few times. The CDR3, as DNA: TGTGCCAGCCAAAGCCGAAACAGGGGCCCTGAAGCTTTCTTT. This codes for CASQSRNRGPEAFF. This rearrangement joins TRBV12-3 or TRBV12-4 to TRBJ1-1; 7 bases map to TRBD1. The CDR3 totals 14 residues. J lost 6 bases, V lost 8 bases, and 12 bases had no gene match.

Many counts were recorded for this clonotype. The chain carries TRBV7-2 and TRBJ2-2; D remains ambiguous. The germline V and J ends were trimmed by 4 bases and 5 bases, with 8 bases remaining between them. The CDR3 extends over 13 amino acids. Germline CDR1 and CDR2: SGHTA and FQGNSA. CDR3 coding DNA: TGTGCCAGCAGCTGGGCTAGAACCGGGGAGCTGTTTTTT. This translates into CASSWARTGELFF.

The chain employs TRBV5-1 and TRBJ2-7; D might be TRBD2 (7 bases). The CDR3 totals 13 residues. V shed 9 bases and J shed 0 bases, with 13 bases lying between them. The germline V gene has CDR1 SGHRS and CDR2 YFSETQ. As DNA, the CDR3 is TGCGCCACCGCGGGGGACAACTCCTACGAGCAGTACTTC. Its translation: CATAGDNSYEQYF.

This clonotype was detected a few times. The CDR3 sequence is CASERGNEQFF. Written as DNA, the CDR3 is TGTGCCAGCGAGAGAGGCAATGAGCAGTTCTTC. V usage is TRBV27 and J usage is TRBJ2-1; D remains unclear. The germline V gene has CDR1 MNHEY and CDR2 SMNVEV (reference sequence). This CDR3 has 11 residues. The ends were cut back, 8 bases at V and 6 bases at J, with 8 bases in the middle.

This clonotype was detected only a few times. The chain carries TRBV7-9 and TRBJ1-2; TRBD1 matches 7 bases. CDR3 size: 14 residues. Germline V gene sequence: CDR1 SEHNR, CDR2 FQNEAQ (reference sequence). With 1 base clipped from V and 4 bases from J, the junction kept 3 bases outside the gene matches. Written as DNA, the CDR3 is TGTGCCAGCAGCTTAGAACAGGGGAGCTATGGCTACACCTTC. Protein: CASSLEQGSYGYTF.

The rearrangement joins TRBV6-2 or TRBV6-3 to TRBJ2-1, with 12 bases fitting TRBD2. The V and J ends lost 5 bases and 4 bases, in that order; junction bases with no gene match: 3. In germline, CDR1 is MNHEY, CDR2 SVGEGT. The CDR3 is 15 amino acids. The CDR3 nucleotides are TGTGCCAGCAGTACACTAGCGGGGGGTTACAATGAGCAGTTCTTC. It translates to CASSTLAGGYNEQFF.

The V call is TRBV6-1, the J call TRBJ2-6, with TRBD1 matching 8 bases. Germline lookup yields CDR1 MNHNS and CDR2 SASEGT. V shed 4 bases and J 0 bases; nucleotides not matched to a gene: 2. CDR3 length: 16 amino acids. CDR3: CASSGQGTSGANVLTF. For the CDR3, the DNA is TGTGCCAGCAGTGGACAGGGGACCTCTGGGGCCAACGTCCTGACTTTC.

This clonotype turned up a few times. This sequence joins TRBV5-1 and TRBJ2-3, with TRBD2 identical over 14 bases. CDR3 length equals 18 residues. V shed 4 bases, J shed 0 bases, and the junction held 7 bases outside the gene matches. CDR1 SGHRS and CDR2 YFSETQ come from the germline V gene. The CDR3 reads CASSLRTSGGPSTDTQYF. The CDR3 nucleotides are TGCGCCAGCAGCCTGAGGACTAGCGGGGGGCCGAGCACAGATACGCAGTATTTT.

This clonotype was seen ten or more times. The chain's CDR3 is CASSLSRGPGFIQYF. CDR3 DNA sequence: TGTGCCAGCAGCTTGAGTAGGGGGCCGGGGTTCATTCAGTACTTC. This chain joins TRBV11-2 and TRBJ2-4; 7 positions agree with TRBD1. CDR3 length: 15 residues. The junction had 11 bases not matched to a gene; V was cut back by 3 bases and J by 9 bases. In germline, CDR1 is SGHAT, CDR2 FQNNGV.

A few counts support this clonotype. The CDR3, as DNA: TGTGCCAGCAGCCAAGGGCCCCGTACGCAGTTCTTC. It specifies CASSQGPRTQFF. This rearrangement joins TRBV3-1 to TRBJ2-1; no reliable D call. CDR1 and CDR2 (germline): LGHDT, YNNKEL (reference sequence). The CDR3 runs to 12 residues. V was pared by 1 base and J by 12 bases, with 10 bases between.

In this sample, this clonotype turned up many times. The V and J genes are TRBV5-1 and TRBJ2-2; tentative D call: TRBD2 (7 bases). V lost 7 bases to trimming and J lost 6 bases, with 22 bases between them. The CDR3 consists of 16 residues. Germline V lookup: CDR1 SGHRS, CDR2 YFSETQ. The CDR3 DNA is TGCGCCAGCCTACCGGGGGGCGGACCGGTCCCCGGGGAGCTGTTTTTT. This translates into CASLPGGGPVPGELFF.

This clonotype was recorded a few times. The chain uses TRBV20-1 and TRBJ2-3; D uncertain. Trimming pared 3 bases from V and 1 base from J, leaving 14 bases between. The CDR3 covers 15 residues. The V gene's germline CDR1 is DFQATT and CDR2 SNEGSKA (reference sequence). This CDR3 is CSASSGPWGTDTQYF. In nucleotides, the CDR3 is TGCAGTGCTAGCTCCGGCCCGTGGGGCACAGATACGCAGTATTTT.

This clonotype has a handful of counts. The rearrangement uses TRBV10-3 and TRBJ2-1; 11 nucleotides agree with TRBD2. V trimming: 3 bases; J trimming: 6 bases; junction bases outside the gene matches: 10. Germline CDR1 is ENHRY and CDR2 is SYGVKD. The CDR3 spans 17 residues. Here the CDR3 DNA reads TGTGCCATCAGTGAACCCCTACCGGGACTAGCGGCCAATGAGCAGTTCTTC. Its translation: CAISEPLPGLAANEQFF.

This clonotype has a handful of counts. V gene TRBV7-9 combines with J gene TRBJ2-1; the match to TRBD2 covers 10 bases. The ends lost 5 bases at V and 6 bases at J; junction bases unmatched: 7. Per the germline V gene, CDR1 is SEHNR and CDR2 is FQNEAQ (reference sequence). The length of the CDR3 is 15 residues. CDR3 nucleotides: TGTGCCAGCAGCGATCTAGCGGGGGCCCTCAATGAGCAGTTCTTC. Translation gives CASSDLAGALNEQFF. Combining the CDR3 with reference TRBV7-9 and TRBJ2-1 gives the whole variable domain DTGVSQNPRHKITKRGQNVTFRCDPISEHNRLYWYRQTLGQGPEFLTYFQNEAQLEKSRLLSDRFSAERPKGSFSTLEIQRTEQGDSAMYLCASSDLAGALNEQFFGPGTRLTVL.

V usage is TRBV10-3 and J usage is TRBJ1-1; no clear D gene. This CDR3 contains 13 residues. Germline CDR1 reads ENHRY; CDR2 reads SYGVKD. The V gene lost 3 bases and the J gene lost 9 bases, with 14 bases spanning the gap. CDR3 nucleotide sequence: TGTGCCATCAGTGAAGAGGTGGAGGAACAAGCTTTCTTT. This codes for CAISEEVEEQAFF.

The chain employs TRBV11-2 and TRBJ2-3; D is unresolved. The germline V gene encodes CDR1 SGHAT and CDR2 FQNNGV. V was pared by 0 bases and J by 1 base, with 8 bases between. The CDR3 length is 15 residues. CDR3: CASSLDVPRTDTQYF. The CDR3 DNA reads as TGTGCCAGCAGCTTAGATGTACCGCGCACAGATACGCAGTATTTT. The whole variable domain, remainder taken from reference TRBV11-2 and TRBJ2-3, is EAGVAQSPRYKIIEKRQSVAFWCNPISGHATLYWYQQILGQGPKLLIQFQNNGVVDDSQLPKDRFSAERLKGVDSTLKIQPAKLEDSAVYLCASSLDVPRTDTQYFGPGTRLTVL.

V and J are TRBV7-9 and TRBJ1-1, with 7 bases fitting TRBD1. The CDR3 runs to 14 residues. Germline-derived CDR1 and CDR2 are SEHNR and FQNEAQ (reference sequence). Trimming cost V 5 bases and J 4 bases; bases outside gene matches: 7. For the CDR3, the DNA is TGTGCCAGCAGCATAGGGGGCCAGTCCACTGAAGCTTTCTTT. This encodes CASSIGGQSTEAFF.

This clonotype has only a few counts. The chain links TRBV5-1 to TRBJ1-4; no reliable D call. The V gene lost 2 bases and the J gene lost 5 bases, with 10 bases spanning the gap. The germline V gene encodes CDR1 SGHRS and CDR2 YFSETQ. The CDR3 covers 14 residues. The CDR3 bases are TGCGCCAGCAGCTTCGGACGGCTAAATGAAAAACTGTTTTTT. It codes for CASSFGRLNEKLFF.

This sequence joins TRBV5-1 and TRBJ1-2, with 7 bases aligning to TRBD1. The CDR3 spans 15 residues. Germline V gives CDR1 SGHRS, CDR2 YFSETQ. The V and J ends lost 3 bases and 8 bases, in that order; junction bases with no gene match: 13. The CDR3 is CASSWGDRDGGGYTF. For the CDR3, the DNA is TGCGCCAGCAGCTGGGGAGACAGGGACGGTGGGGGCTACACCTTC.